This TCR beta chain comes out of a study of shared clonotypes between healthy human individuals. CDR1 is MNHEY and CDR2 is SMNVEV in the germline V gene (reference sequence). The CDR3 has 13 amino acids. V dropped 1 base and J dropped 4 bases, with 7 bases sitting between them. All donors were Caucasian adults living in Nashville, Tennessee. Method: immunoSEQ multiplex PCR; TCRdb's copy keeps in-frame clones and lacks some. The sample consists of nearly 750,000 clones, about two thirds of them appearing once. V is TRBV27 and J is TRBJ2-5; the D gene is possibly TRBD2 (5 bases). Sequenced material: memory CD4+ T cells sorted from blood. Subset here: CD45RA-negative fraction. This receptor was identified in a woman aged 25 to 39 in good health. In DNA form, the CDR3 reads TGTGCCAGCAGTTTATTTCGGGGAGAGACCCAGTACTTC. It is translated as CASSLFRGETQYF.